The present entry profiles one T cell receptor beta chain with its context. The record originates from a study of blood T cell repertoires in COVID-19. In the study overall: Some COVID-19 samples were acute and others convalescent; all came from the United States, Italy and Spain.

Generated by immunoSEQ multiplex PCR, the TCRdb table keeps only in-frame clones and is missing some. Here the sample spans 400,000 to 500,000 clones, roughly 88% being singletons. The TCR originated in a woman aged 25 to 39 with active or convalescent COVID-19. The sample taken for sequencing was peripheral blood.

The CDR3 sequence is CASSPQGNTEAFF. In DNA, the CDR3 is TGTGCCAGCAGCCCACAGGGAAACACTGAAGCTTTCTTT. The chain has TRBV7-6 and TRBJ1-1, with a weak D call TRBD1 (6 bases). CDR1 SGHVS and CDR2 FNYEAQ come from the germline V gene. The CDR3 has 13 residues. The V and J ends lost 5 bases and 2 bases respectively, with 9 bases between them.